This T cell receptor beta chain originates from a study of cytomegalovirus exposure and HLA in healthy donors. This clone has only a few counts. Its target is unknown. Study-wide results and caveats: Indistinguishable V segments, including TRBV6-2 and TRBV6-3, were excluded.

The germline V gene encodes CDR1 KGHSH and CDR2 LQKENI. The V gene end was trimmed by 1 base and the J gene end by 1 base; junction bases not matched to a gene: 4. The CDR3 length is 16 residues. The primer mix had 60 Vbeta and 13 Jbeta primers. TCRdb keeps only in-frame clones here, not all; method: immunoSEQ multiplex PCR. The table lists fewer than 250,000 clones, about four fifths of them singletons. This clonotype originated in a young man in good health and CMV-seronegative. This rearrangement joins TRBV18 to TRBJ2-3; 8 bases fit TRBD1. Sequencing was carried out using PBMCs. The CDR3 DNA sequence: TGTGCCAGCTCACCACGGCAGGGGGCGGGCACAGATACGCAGTATTTT. Translation: CASSPRQGAGTDTQYF.